The 7 T cell receptor beta chains presented below share a single source sample, sequenced in a study of metastatic and nonmetastatic thyroid tumors. With MiXCR, TCRdb reprocessed the PCR reads. Of under 45,000 clones in the sample, roughly a sixth were seen once. None of the patients had undergone any treatment ahead of thyroid surgery. Sequenced material: tumor tissue. These receptors were collected from a female donor with papillary thyroid cancer or a benign thyroid nodule (not recorded which). Some clones in this sample may be carry-over from other donors' samples.

This clone was seen repeatedly, ten times or more. The CDR3: CSASGREATYEQYF. The CDR3 DNA reads TGCAGTGCTAGTGGCCGGGAGGCCACCTACGAGCAGTACTTC. The V and J genes are TRBV20-1 and TRBJ2-7, with TRBD2 matching over 7 bases. Trimming cost V 3 bases and J 2 bases; bases outside gene matches: 7. Germline V gene lookup returns CDR1 DFQATT and CDR2 SNEGSKA (reference sequence). The CDR3 covers 14 residues.

This clone was found many times. The J gene is TRBJ2-7, the V gene TRBV12-3 or TRBV12-4; the match to TRBD1 covers 9 bases. The junction had 9 bases not matched to a gene; V was cut back by 2 bases and J by 4 bases. The CDR3 runs to 16 residues. CDR3 nucleotides: TGTGCCAGCAGTTTACGGGACAGGGAGTCGAGGTACGAGCAGTACTTC. Its translation: CASSLRDRESRYEQYF.

As to this clone: A read error may produce the germline difference seen at one junction end. The chain's CDR3 is CASTSRTGNTWELFF. The DNA of the CDR3 is TGTGCCAGCACCTCCCGGACAGGGAACACCTGGGAGCTGTTTTTT. The V gene is TRBV7-9, the J gene TRBJ2-2, with TRBD1 identical over 8 bases. The CDR3 runs to 15 residues. Germline-derived CDR1 and CDR2 are SEHNR and FQNEAQ (reference sequence).

This clone was counted ten times or more. Different DNA sequences within this sample yield the same CDR3. The chain employs TRBV7-9 and TRBJ2-7, with a tentative D call TRBD1 (7 bases). CDR3 length: 15 residues. Trimming stripped 0 bases from V and 7 bases from J, with 16 bases between. Germline V CDR1 and CDR2: SEHNR, FQNEAQ (reference sequence). CDR3 residues: CASSLAAGGYPEQYF. DNA of the CDR3: TGTGCCAGCAGCTTAGCGGCAGGGGGGTATCCTGAGCAGTACTTC.

This clone was seen ten or more times. The chain employs TRBV10-1 and TRBJ2-3; D unclear. CDR1 is WNHNN and CDR2 is SYGVQD in the germline V gene (reference sequence). V was cut by 4 bases and J by 8 bases, with 10 bases left in between. This CDR3 is built from 12 residues. The CDR3 loop is CASSVTFGTQYF. CDR3 nucleotide sequence: TGCGCCAGCAGTGTAACGTTTGGTACGCAGTATTTT.

This clone appeared a few times. With a much larger clone just one base away, this may be a read error. In the same sample, other DNA sequences code for this CDR3. This chain links TRBV12-3 or TRBV12-4 with TRBJ1-2; D is possibly TRBD1 (6 bases). V was pared by 1 base and J by 11 bases, with 11 bases between. The CDR3 length is 12 residues. The DNA for the CDR3 is TGTGCCAGCAGTTTAGGGCAGGGGAGTTACACCTTC. Translating gives CASSLGQGSYTF.

J is TRBJ1-6 and V is TRBV6-2 or TRBV6-3; D is unresolved. The ends were cut back, 0 bases at V and 7 bases at J, with 25 bases in the middle. Per germline, CDR1 MNHEY and CDR2 SVGEGT. The CDR3 runs to 20 residues. Written as DNA, the CDR3 is TGTGCCAGCAGTTACTCGATTTCACGTTGGCCAGACGGGCGAAATTCACCCCTCCACTTT. It encodes CASSYSISRWPDGRNSPLHF.